This T cell receptor (beta chain) was identified in a study of blood T cell repertoires in COVID-19. This clone was picked up one time. With 5 bases removed from V and 7 bases from J, the gap between germline ends came to 10 bases. The CDR3 sequence is 13 residues long. The germline CDR1 and CDR2 sequences are SGDLS and YYNGEE. Profiled with immunoSEQ multiplex PCR; TCRdb holds only in-frame clones, not every one. The table records some 530,000 clones, 70% to 90% of them present only once. The sequenced sample was peripheral blood. The chain couples TRBV9 to TRBJ1-6; no clear D. This receptor was taken from a human donor in a cohort sampled during active COVID-19. DNA for the CDR3: TGTGCCAGCAGGCAGGCAGAAAATTCACCCCTCCACTTT. Translated: CASRQAENSPLHF.